Listed here is a single T cell receptor beta chain. The data originate from a study of control samples from healthy donors and cancer patients. Germline CDR1 and CDR2: SEHNR and FQNEAQ (reference sequence). Unmatched junction bases numbered 11, after V lost 5 bases and J lost 5 bases. The CDR3 has 16 residues. Produced via immunoSEQ multiplex PCR; TCRdb's table is partial and in-frame only. The table records fewer than 200,000 clones, around 94% of them present only once. V usage is TRBV7-9 and J usage is TRBJ2-3, with 9 nucleotides matching TRBD2. This clonotype was sampled from a man between 60 and 75 years old with colorectal cancer. The sequencing input was PBMCs. CDR3 in amino acids: CASSTLAGGPGDTQYF. The CDR3 nucleotides are TGTGCCAGCAGCACACTCGCGGGGGGGCCTGGAGATACGCAGTATTTT.